This is a list of T cell receptor beta chains from one sample in a study of shared clonotypes between healthy human individuals. The repertoire was sequenced with immunoSEQ multiplex PCR; TCRdb's copy has only in-frame clones and lacks some. The repertoire includes more than 2 million clones, 90% to 96% of them detected once, and less than 0.15% sits in the top ten. Sequencing input: naive CD4+ T cells sorted from blood. The receptor source for this set is a man younger than 35 in good health. Both conserved end residues are part of each CDR3. The D gene is left open where the match is weak. The size of a clone is reported for some rows only, either as once, few or many, or as a class for expanded clones.

v_gene,abundance,d_gene,j_gene,CDR3aa,CDR3nt
TRBV2,.,TRBD1,TRBJ1-6,CASSVGQGNSPLHF,TGTGCCAGCAGTGTCGGACAGGGTAATTCACCCCTCCACTTT
TRBV27,.,TRBD1,TRBJ1-2,CASRPDRERSRYGYTF,TGTGCCAGCAGGCCTGACAGGGAAAGATCCCGCTATGGCTACACCTTC
TRBV19,.,TRBD1,TRBJ1-5,CASSMGTGINQPQHF,TGTGCCAGTAGTATGGGGACAGGGATCAATCAGCCCCAGCATTTT
TRBV6-1,.,TRBD1,TRBJ1-2,CASSARTGGADGYTF,TGTGCCAGCAGTGCCAGGACAGGGGGCGCGGATGGCTACACCTTC
TRBV11-2,once,.,TRBJ2-1,CASSLQYNEQFF,TGTGCCAGCAGCTTACAGTACAATGAGCAGTTCTTC
TRBV5-1,once,.,TRBJ2-3,CASSRPGDTQYF,TGCGCCAGCAGCCGACCTGGGGATACGCAGTATTTT
TRBV11-3,once,TRBD2,TRBJ2-3,CASSPGTSLLDTQYF,TGTGCCAGCAGCCCCGGGACTAGCTTATTAGATACGCAGTATTTT
TRBV18,.,.,TRBJ1-4,CASSPRTGWDEKLFF,TGTGCCAGCTCACCACGTACCGGGTGGGATGAAAAACTGTTTTTT
TRBV9,.,.,TRBJ1-6,CASSVNWEDSPLHF,TGTGCCAGCAGCGTTAACTGGGAGGATTCACCCCTCCACTTT
TRBV6-6,.,.,TRBJ1-6,CASSYGGDPSPLHF,TGTGCCAGCAGTTACGGCGGAGACCCTTCACCCCTCCACTTT
TRBV4-1,.,.,TRBJ2-7,CASSQAETGTSYEQYF,TGCGCCAGCAGCCAAGCAGAGACCGGGACGAGCTACGAGCAGTACTTC
TRBV18,.,TRBD1,TRBJ2-7,CASSPGDRSYEQYF,TGTGCCAGCTCACCCGGGGACAGGTCCTACGAGCAGTACTTC
TRBV15,.,TRBD1,TRBJ2-7,CATSRTGQGVLYEQYF,TGTGCCACCAGCAGAACGGGACAGGGGGTATTATACGAGCAGTACTTC
TRBV18,.,TRBD1,TRBJ1-5,CASSTGESQPQHF,TGTGCCAGCTCAACAGGGGAGAGTCAGCCCCAGCATTTT
TRBV10-2,.,TRBD2,TRBJ2-2,CASTGTSKGELFF,TGCGCCAGTACCGGGACTAGCAAGGGGGAGCTGTTTTTT